Shown below are 27 T cell receptor beta chains from a single sample sequenced in a study of PD-L1 blockade in urothelial cancer. Data came from immunoSEQ multiplex PCR; TCRdb stores just in-frame clones and leaves some out. The table has around 51,000 clones, more than 75% seen once. The input for sequencing was PBMCs, taken around atezolizumab (anti-PD-L1) treatment. These receptors were collected from a man aged 60-69 years with urothelial cancer.

V and J are TRBV7-2 and TRBJ2-7, with 11 bases aligning to TRBD2. This CDR3 spans 15 amino acids. CDR1 and CDR2 (germline): SGHTA, FQGNSA. J lost 1 base, V lost 3 bases, and 2 bases had no gene match. In nucleotides, the CDR3 is TGTGCCAGCAGCTTGACTAGCGGGGCGTCCTACGAGCAGTACTTC. This gives the protein CASSLTSGASYEQYF. The whole variable domain, filled in from reference TRBV7-2 and TRBJ2-7, reads GAGVSQSPSNKVTEKGKDVELRCDPISGHTALYWYRQSLGQGLEFLIYFQGNSAPDKSGLPSDRFSAERTGGSVSTLTIQRTQQEDSAVYLCASSLTSGASYEQYFGPGTRLTVT.

Only a few counts were recorded for this clone. The rearrangement joins TRBV15 to TRBJ1-5; 8 bases are a match to TRBD1. CDR1 and CDR2 (germline): LNHNV, YYDKDF (reference sequence). V lost 0 bases and J lost 5; bases outside the gene matches: 9. The CDR3 loop spans 17 amino acids. For the CDR3, the DNA is TGTGCCACCAGCAGAGATAGGGCACAGGGGGTCTATCAGCCCCAGCATTTT. It specifies CATSRDRAQGVYQPQHF.

This clone was seen a single time. The CDR3 region has the DNA TGTGCCAGCAGCTTAGAGGCAGGGGGCACAAACATTCAGTACTTC. Translated: CASSLEAGGTNIQYF. The rearrangement joins TRBV13 to TRBJ2-4; 8 positions agree with TRBD1. Looked up from germline, CDR1 is PRHDT and CDR2 is FYEKMQ (reference sequence). This CDR3 comprises 15 residues. Trimming cost V 1 base and J 6 bases; bases outside gene matches: 5.

The chain links TRBV9 to TRBJ2-3; TRBD1 might be the D (5 bases). Germline assignment: CDR1 SGDLS and CDR2 YYNGEE. The CDR3 is 15 amino acids. V lost 3 bases and J 1 base, leaving 12 bases between the germline ends. The CDR3 here is CASSELSRGTDTQYF. The CDR3 DNA sequence: TGTGCCAGCAGCGAGCTCTCCAGGGGCACAGATACGCAGTATTTT.

Concerning this clone itself: A read error may produce the germline difference seen at one junction end. The chain couples TRBV13 to TRBJ2-1; TRBD1 or TRBD2 may be the D gene (6 bases each). CDR1 is PRHDT and CDR2 is FYEKMQ in the germline V gene (reference sequence). The CDR3 consists of 13 residues. The CDR3 bases are TGTGCCAGCAGCCTAGGGGGGCGTAATGAGCAGTTCTTC. Residues: CASSLGGRNEQFF.

This clone showed up just once. The chain carries TRBV7-8 and TRBJ1-6; TRBD1 matches 8 bases. Germline V gene data show CDR1 as SGHVS and CDR2 as FQNEAQ. The CDR3 contains 14 residues. The trim removed 3 bases at V and 6 bases at J, leaving 1 base unmatched. The DNA for the CDR3 is TGTGCCAGCAGCTTTGACAGGGGTAATTCACCCCTCCACTTT. Translation: CASSFDRGNSPLHF.

The chain uses TRBV5-6 and TRBJ2-1; TRBD2 matches 10 bases. Unmatched junction bases numbered 3, after V lost 2 bases and J lost 7 bases. The CDR3 consists of 14 residues. Germline CDR1 is SGHDT and CDR2 is YYEEEE. Written as DNA, the CDR3 is TGTGCCAGCAGCTTTAGCGGGGGGTCGAATGAGCAGTTCTTC. The encoded protein is CASSFSGGSNEQFF.

The rearrangement links TRBV7-9 to TRBJ1-2; 12 bases agree with TRBD1. This CDR3 has 16 residues. Germline CDR1 is SEHNR and CDR2 is FQNEAQ (reference sequence). Trimming at V came to 5 bases and at J to 5 bases, leaving 9 bases not matched to a gene. The CDR3 spells CASSTRDRGRVYGYTF. The CDR3, as DNA: TGTGCCAGCAGCACCCGGGACAGGGGGCGCGTTTATGGCTACACCTTC.

The chain carries TRBV18 and TRBJ2-3; 9 positions match TRBD2. V shed 3 bases, J shed 2 bases, and the junction held 3 bases outside the gene matches. The CDR3 sequence is 15 residues long. The V gene's germline CDR1 is KGHSH and CDR2 LQKENI. CDR3 in DNA: TGTGCCAGCTCACCGGCTAGCGGGGACACAGATACGCAGTATTTT. This codes for CASSPASGDTDTQYF.

A word on this clone: One end of the junction is discordant with germline, which a read error may explain. V usage is TRBV5-1 and J usage is TRBJ1-1; TRBD1 matches 10 bases. The CDR3 is made up of 14 amino acids. The germline V gene encodes CDR1 SGHRS and CDR2 YFSETQ. CDR3 region: CASSLGQGLTEAFF. The CDR3 bases are TGCGCCAGCAGTTTGGGACAGGGGTTAACTGAAGCTTTCTTT.

This clone turned up a few times. The V and J genes are TRBV9 and TRBJ2-4, with TRBD1 as a possible D gene (6 bases). The CDR3 is 16 residues long. The germline V gene encodes CDR1 SGDLS and CDR2 YYNGEE. V shed 0 bases and J shed 9 bases, with 19 bases lying between them. Here the CDR3 DNA reads TGTGCCAGCAGCGTAGCTCCCGGGACACCCAAAGGCATTCAGTACTTC. Its protein product is CASSVAPGTPKGIQYF.

This rearrangement joins TRBV5-4 to TRBJ2-1, with 12 bases fitting TRBD2. The CDR3 loop spans 15 amino acids. V was clipped by 7 bases and J by 1 base; unmatched bases: 3. CDR1 is SGHNT and CDR2 is YYREEE in the germline V gene (reference sequence). CDR3 loop: CASATSGGSYNEQFF. CDR3 bases: TGTGCCAGCGCCACTAGCGGGGGGTCCTACAATGAGCAGTTCTTC.

A remark on this clone: Compared with germline, one end of the junction differs, possibly owing to a read error. The genes are TRBV18 and TRBJ2-1; 11 bases agree with TRBD2. The CDR3 is made up of 14 amino acids. Looked up from germline, CDR1 is KGHSH and CDR2 is LQKENI. The CDR3 reads CASSPTSGSVWSVF. CDR3 sequence (DNA): TGTGCCAGCTCGCCTACTAGCGGGAGTGTTTGGTCCGTCTTC.

The rearrangement joins TRBV11-2 to TRBJ2-1; 9 bases are a match to TRBD2. The CDR3 has 18 residues. Losses at the gene ends were 1 base for V and 8 bases for J; bases not matched to a gene: 15. Per the germline V gene, CDR1 is SGHAT and CDR2 is FQNNGV. The CDR3 sequence is CASSLGGAGLAPIYEQFF. CDR3 sequence (DNA): TGTGCCAGCAGCTTAGGAGGGGCGGGACTAGCTCCTATTTATGAGCAGTTCTTC.

This sequence joins TRBV7-9 and TRBJ1-5; 9 bases map to TRBD1. Per the germline V gene, CDR1 is SEHNR and CDR2 is FQNEAQ (reference sequence). CDR3 length equals 16 residues. V lost 5 bases, J lost 0 bases, and 5 bases stayed unmatched. This chain's CDR3 is CASSIGTGNSNQPQHF. CDR3 bases: TGTGCCAGCAGCATCGGGACAGGGAATAGCAATCAGCCCCAGCATTTT.

This clone was seen a few times. The V call is TRBV29-1, the J call TRBJ1-1; D not certain. The CDR3 is 18 amino acids. Trimming left V 4 bases short and J 1 base short, with 25 bases between. Germline lookup yields CDR1 SQVTM and CDR2 ANQGSEA. The CDR3 sequence: CSVVGKRAGEGRNTEAFF. The CDR3, as DNA: TGCAGCGTTGTTGGAAAGAGGGCGGGAGAGGGTAGGAACACTGAAGCTTTCTTT. Full variable domain (remainder filled in from reference TRBV29-1 and TRBJ1-1): SAVISQKPSRDICQRGTSLTIQCQVDSQVTMMFWYRQQPGQSLTLIATANQGSEATYESGFVIDKFPISRPNLTFSTLTVSNMSPEDSSIYLCSVVGKRAGEGRNTEAFFGQGTRLTVV.

J is TRBJ1-3 and V is TRBV4-1; D might be TRBD1 (6 bases). The CDR3 spans 15 residues. Trimming left V 1 base short and J 9 bases short, with 16 bases between. CDR1 and CDR2 (germline): MGHRA, YSYEKL. In nucleotides, the CDR3 is TGCGCCAGCAGCCAAGTTTGGGGGCAAGAGAGCACCATATATTTT. Protein: CASSQVWGQESTIYF.

The rearrangement joins TRBV11-3 to TRBJ2-2; 7 positions match TRBD1. CDR3 length equals 15 residues. The germline gives CDR1 SGHNT, CDR2 YENEEA. J gave up 1 base and V 5 bases, and 4 bases lay outside the gene matches. CDR3 sequence reads: CASSPGTVNTGELFF. CDR3 nucleotide sequence: TGTGCCAGCAGCCCCGGGACAGTGAACACCGGGGAGCTGTTTTTT. The variable domain in full, completed from reference TRBV11-3 and TRBJ2-2, reads EAGVVQSPRYKIIEKKQPVAFWCNPISGHNTLYWYLQNLGQGPELLIRYENEEAVDDSQLPKDRFSAERLKGVDSTLKIQPAELGDSAVYLCASSPGTVNTGELFFGEGSRLTVL.

The V call is TRBV6-4, the J call TRBJ1-1, with no clear D. The V gene lost 3 bases and the J gene lost 6 bases, with 8 bases spanning the gap. The CDR3 spans 12 residues. CDR1 and CDR2 (germline): MRHNA, SNTAGT. Here the CDR3 DNA reads TGTGCCAGCAGTGATGGGCGATCTGAAGCTTTCTTT. Its protein product is CASSDGRSEAFF.

The CDR3 DNA reads TGCGCCAGCAGCCCCGGACAGGGGGTCGGCACCGGGGAGCTGTTTTTT. Protein sequence: CASSPGQGVGTGELFF. The chain uses TRBV5-1 and TRBJ2-2; 10 bases agree with TRBD1. The V and J ends lost 4 bases and 4 bases, in that order; junction bases with no gene match: 7. The CDR3 is 16 amino acids. The V gene's germline CDR1 is SGHRS and CDR2 YFSETQ.

V is TRBV29-1 and J is TRBJ2-7, with 7 bases fitting TRBD2. The CDR3 has 16 amino acids. J was trimmed by 3 bases and V by 6 bases; bases with no gene match: 17. The germline V gene has CDR1 SQVTM and CDR2 ANQGSEA. CDR3 coding DNA: TGCAGCGTAAGGAACGTGCGGGGGACGCGAATCTACGAGCAGTACTTC. Translating it yields CSVRNVRGTRIYEQYF.

This chain links TRBV5-5 with TRBJ2-1, with D possibly matching TRBD2 (5 bases). CDR3 length: 13 residues. The germline CDR1 and CDR2 sequences are SGHKS and YYEKEE (reference sequence). V shed 10 bases and J shed 5 bases, with 16 bases lying between them. CDR3 coding DNA: TGTGCCTCAAGCTGGGGAGCGAACAATGAGCAGTTCTTC. As protein: CASSWGANNEQFF.

The chain joins TRBV15 to TRBJ1-3; D is possibly TRBD1 (5 bases). CDR3 size: 16 residues. Germline V gene data show CDR1 as LNHNV and CDR2 as YYDKDF (reference sequence). V lost 0 bases and J lost 1, with 10 bases in between. The CDR3 protein is CATSRDDRISGNTIYF. The CDR3 bases are TGTGCCACCAGCAGAGACGACAGAATTTCTGGAAACACCATATATTTT. Combining the CDR3 with reference TRBV15 and TRBJ1-3 gives the whole variable domain DAMVIQNPRYQVTQFGKPVTLSCSQTLNHNVMYWYQQKSSQAPKLLFHYYDKDFNNEADTPDNFQSRRPNTSFCFLDIRSPGLGDTAMYLCATSRDDRISGNTIYFGEGSWLTVV.

In this sample, this clone turned up once. The rearrangement uses TRBV15 and TRBJ1-3; TRBD1 matches at 7 bases. CDR3 length equals 17 residues. The trim removed 0 bases at V and 9 bases at J, leaving 14 bases unmatched. Germline V CDR1 and CDR2: LNHNV, YYDKDF (reference sequence). This CDR3 reads CATSRDYTGAVGSTIYF. The CDR3 nucleotides are TGTGCCACCAGCAGAGACTATACAGGGGCCGTCGGGAGCACCATATATTTT.

This clone was recorded only once. The chain joins TRBV7-2 to TRBJ2-5; 7 bases align to TRBD2. After removal of 2 bases from V and 3 bases from J, the junction contained 12 bases not matched to a gene. The CDR3 totals 17 residues. Germline V lookup: CDR1 SGHTA, CDR2 FQGNSA. The CDR3 DNA reads TGTGCCAGCAGCTTAAGGGGTCAGACTAGCTTTAAAGAGACCCAGTACTTC. Translation: CASSLRGQTSFKETQYF.

The V call is TRBV7-8, the J call TRBJ1-4; tentatively, D is TRBD1 (5 bases). The V gene's germline CDR1 is SGHVS and CDR2 FQNEAQ. The CDR3 spans 16 residues. With 1 base removed from V and 4 bases from J, the gap between germline ends came to 13 bases. CDR3 loop: CASSLGAGLSNEKLFF. The CDR3 DNA is TGTGCCAGCAGCTTAGGCGCGGGACTGAGTAATGAAAAACTGTTTTTT.

This chain links TRBV19 with TRBJ2-2; 7 nucleotides line up with TRBD1. Germline values: CDR1 LNHDA, CDR2 SQIVND (reference sequence). The CDR3 has 16 residues. Losses at the gene ends were 2 bases for V and 1 base for J; bases not matched to a gene: 4. CDR3 DNA: TGTGCCAGTAGTATAATGGGGACAGAGAACACCGGGGAGCTGTTTTTT. It yields the protein CASSIMGTENTGELFF.